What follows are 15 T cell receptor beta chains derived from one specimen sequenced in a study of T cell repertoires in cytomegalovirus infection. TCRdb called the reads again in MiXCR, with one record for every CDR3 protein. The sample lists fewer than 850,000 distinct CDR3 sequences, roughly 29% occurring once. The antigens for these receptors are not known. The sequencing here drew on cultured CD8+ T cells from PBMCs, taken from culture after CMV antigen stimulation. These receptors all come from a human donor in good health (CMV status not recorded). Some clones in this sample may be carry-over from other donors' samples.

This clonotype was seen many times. The CDR3 DNA follows: TGTGCCAGCAGCCCTACCCCGCAGCCAGGGGAAATCTGGAATTCACCCCTCCACTTT. Translating it yields CASSPTPQPGEIWNSPLHF. The V gene is TRBV7-6, the J gene TRBJ1-6, with a tentative D call TRBD1 (6 bases). Trimming removed 5 bases from V and 7 bases from J, with 27 bases in between. This CDR3 has 19 amino acids. In germline, CDR1 is SGHVS, CDR2 FNYEAQ. Full variable domain (missing parts from reference TRBV7-6 and TRBJ1-6): GAGVSQSPRYKVTKRGQDVALRCDPISGHVSLYWYRQALGQGPEFLTYFNYEAQQDKSGLPNDRFSAERPEGSISTLTIQRTEQRDSAMYRCASSPTPQPGEIWNSPLHFGNGTRLTVT.

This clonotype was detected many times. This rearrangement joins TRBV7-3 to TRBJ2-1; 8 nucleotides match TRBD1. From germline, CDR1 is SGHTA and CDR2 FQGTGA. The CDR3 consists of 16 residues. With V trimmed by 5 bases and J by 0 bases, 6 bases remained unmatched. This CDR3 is CASSPDRGNSYNEQFF. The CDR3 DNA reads TGTGCCAGCAGCCCAGACAGGGGTAACTCCTACAATGAGCAGTTCTTC.

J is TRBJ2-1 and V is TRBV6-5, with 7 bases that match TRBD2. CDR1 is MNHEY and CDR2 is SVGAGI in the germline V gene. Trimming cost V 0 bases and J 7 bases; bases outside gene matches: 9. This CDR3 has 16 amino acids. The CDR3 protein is CASSYSPSGIGNEQFF. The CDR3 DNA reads TGTGCCAGCAGTTACTCGCCCAGCGGGATAGGAAATGAGCAGTTCTTC.

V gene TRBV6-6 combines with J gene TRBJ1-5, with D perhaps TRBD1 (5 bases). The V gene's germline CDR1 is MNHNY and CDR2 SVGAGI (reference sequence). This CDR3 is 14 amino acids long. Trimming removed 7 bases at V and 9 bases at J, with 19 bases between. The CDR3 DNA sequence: TGTGCCAGCACCCTCGGCGGGGGGACTTTGCCCCAGCATTTT. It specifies CASTLGGGTLPQHF.

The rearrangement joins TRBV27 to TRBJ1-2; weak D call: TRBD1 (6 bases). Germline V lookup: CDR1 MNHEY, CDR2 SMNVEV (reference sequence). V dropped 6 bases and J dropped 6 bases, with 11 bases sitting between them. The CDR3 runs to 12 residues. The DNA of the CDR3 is TGTGCCAGCAGGGAGGGGGGCGATGGCTACACCTTC. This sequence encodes CASREGGDGYTF.

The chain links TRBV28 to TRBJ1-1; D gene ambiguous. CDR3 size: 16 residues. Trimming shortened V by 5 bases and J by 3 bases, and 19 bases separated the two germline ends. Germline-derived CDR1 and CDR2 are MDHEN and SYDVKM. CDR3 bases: TGTGCCAGCAGTGAACCACTGCGCGGGTTGGACACTGAAGCTTTCTTT. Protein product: CASSEPLRGLDTEAFF.

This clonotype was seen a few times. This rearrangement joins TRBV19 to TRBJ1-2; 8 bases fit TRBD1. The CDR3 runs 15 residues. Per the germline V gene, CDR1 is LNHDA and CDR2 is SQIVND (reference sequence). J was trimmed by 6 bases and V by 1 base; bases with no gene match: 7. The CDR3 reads CASSIVRDRSNGYTF. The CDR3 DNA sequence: TGTGCCAGTAGTATAGTTAGGGACAGGAGCAATGGCTACACCTTC.

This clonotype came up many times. As DNA, the CDR3 is TGTGCCAGCAGTACGGCAGGGGACGAAAAACTGTTTTTT. Its translation is CASSTAGDEKLFF. The chain couples TRBV7-2 to TRBJ1-4, with a possible D match to TRBD1 (6 bases). V was shortened by 6 bases and J by 8 bases, with 13 bases between the two germline ends. The CDR3 contains 13 residues. In germline, CDR1 is SGHTA, CDR2 FQGNSA.

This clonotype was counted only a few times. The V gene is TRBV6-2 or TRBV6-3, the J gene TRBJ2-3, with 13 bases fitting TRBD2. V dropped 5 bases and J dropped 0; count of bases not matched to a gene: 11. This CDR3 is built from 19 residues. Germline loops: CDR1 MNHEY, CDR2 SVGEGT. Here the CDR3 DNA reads TGTGCCAGCAGTCCCCGGACTAGCGGGGGACTATTTAGCACAGATACGCAGTATTTT. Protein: CASSPRTSGGLFSTDTQYF.

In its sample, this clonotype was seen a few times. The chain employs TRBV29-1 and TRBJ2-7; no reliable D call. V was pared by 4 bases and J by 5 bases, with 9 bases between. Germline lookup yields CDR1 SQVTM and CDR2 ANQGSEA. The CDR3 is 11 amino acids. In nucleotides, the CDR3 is TGCAGCGTTGTGATTCCCCACGAGCAGTACGTC. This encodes CSVVIPHEQYV.

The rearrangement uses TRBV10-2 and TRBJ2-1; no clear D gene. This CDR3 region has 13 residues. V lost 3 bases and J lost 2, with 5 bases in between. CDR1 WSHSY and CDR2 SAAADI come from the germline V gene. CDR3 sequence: CASSDSTYNEQFF. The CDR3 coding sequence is TGCGCCAGCAGTGACAGCACCTACAATGAGCAGTTCTTC.

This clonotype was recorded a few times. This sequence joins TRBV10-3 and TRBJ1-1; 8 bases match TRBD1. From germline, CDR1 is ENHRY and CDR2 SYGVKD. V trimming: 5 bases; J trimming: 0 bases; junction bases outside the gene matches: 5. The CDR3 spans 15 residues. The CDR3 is CAISNRQGLNTEAFF. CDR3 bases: TGTGCCATCAGTAACCGACAGGGGCTGAACACTGAAGCTTTCTTT.

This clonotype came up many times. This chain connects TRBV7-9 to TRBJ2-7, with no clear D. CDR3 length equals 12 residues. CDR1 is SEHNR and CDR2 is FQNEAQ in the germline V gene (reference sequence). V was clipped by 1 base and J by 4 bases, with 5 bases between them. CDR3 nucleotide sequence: TGTGCCAGCAGCTTAGGTTCGTACGAGCAGTACTTC. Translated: CASSLGSYEQYF.

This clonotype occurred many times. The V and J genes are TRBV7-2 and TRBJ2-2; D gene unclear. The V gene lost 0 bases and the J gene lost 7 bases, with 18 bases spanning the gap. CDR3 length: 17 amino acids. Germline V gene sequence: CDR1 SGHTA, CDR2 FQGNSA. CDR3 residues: CASSLAWENRFYGELFF. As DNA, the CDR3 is TGTGCCAGCAGCTTAGCCTGGGAAAACCGGTTTTACGGGGAGCTGTTTTTT. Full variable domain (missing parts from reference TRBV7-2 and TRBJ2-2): GAGVSQSPSNKVTEKGKDVELRCDPISGHTALYWYRQSLGQGLEFLIYFQGNSAPDKSGLPSDRFSAERTGGSVSTLTIQRTQQEDSAVYLCASSLAWENRFYGELFFGEGSRLTVL.

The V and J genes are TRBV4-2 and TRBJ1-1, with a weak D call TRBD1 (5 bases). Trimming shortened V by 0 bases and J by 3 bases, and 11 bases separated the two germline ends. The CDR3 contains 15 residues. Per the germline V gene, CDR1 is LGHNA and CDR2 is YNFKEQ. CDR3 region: CASSQDPGKYTEAFF. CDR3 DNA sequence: TGTGCCAGCAGCCAAGACCCAGGGAAGTACACTGAAGCTTTCTTT.